This T cell receptor (beta chain) was recorded in a study of Graves' ophthalmopathy and Graves' hyperthyroidism. Note on this clonotype: The DNA is omitted, as the CDR3 cannot be located on it reliably, and the CDR3 follows TCRdb's listing.

Per the germline V gene, CDR1 is SEHNR and CDR2 is FQNEAQ (reference sequence). With termini counted, the CDR3 has 22 amino acids. The authors amplified TCR beta CDR3 regions, and they did so from RNA transcripts for repertoire sequencing. The first-round RT-PCR employed HTBI primers together with the Qiagen OneStep RT-PCR kit. A multiplex PCR was then performed as the second round. TCRdb re-called the multiplex PCR reads with MiXCR, one entry per CDR3 protein. Here the sample spans 450,000 to 600,000 distinct CDR3 sequences, roughly 40% being singletons. The chain combines TRBV7-9 with TRBJ2-5; no check of the table's D call, TRBD2, against the DNA was made. The sample consisted of peripheral blood or thyroid tissue (not recorded which). This TCR was sampled from an adult man with Graves' hyperthyroidism. The CDR3 protein is CASSFYICSAQIPLAAQETQYF.